This T cell receptor (beta chain) originates from a study of response to subunit inactivated influenza vaccine. General study points: That few new T cells are recruited by each seasonal influenza vaccination was the authors' suggestion.

Looked up from germline, CDR1 is KGHSH and CDR2 is LQKENI. The CDR3 loop spans 13 amino acids. The V end was cut by 2 bases, the J end by 4 bases, with 9 bases between. TCRdb analysed the RT-PCR reads with MiXCR anew, one entry per CDR3 protein. The repertoire holds roughly 570,000 distinct CDR3 sequences, with around 13% as singletons. This clonotype has only a few counts. Its cognate antigen is unknown. Source: PBMCs from blood, taken about 12 days after vaccination. The chain joins TRBV18 to TRBJ2-7, with D perhaps matching TRBD2 (5 bases). This clonotype originated in a man aged 45-60 years who received an inactivated influenza vaccine. CDR3 amino acids: CASSPSSGYEQYF. The CDR3 DNA reads TGTGCCAGCTCACCAAGTTCGGGGTACGAGCAGTACTTC.